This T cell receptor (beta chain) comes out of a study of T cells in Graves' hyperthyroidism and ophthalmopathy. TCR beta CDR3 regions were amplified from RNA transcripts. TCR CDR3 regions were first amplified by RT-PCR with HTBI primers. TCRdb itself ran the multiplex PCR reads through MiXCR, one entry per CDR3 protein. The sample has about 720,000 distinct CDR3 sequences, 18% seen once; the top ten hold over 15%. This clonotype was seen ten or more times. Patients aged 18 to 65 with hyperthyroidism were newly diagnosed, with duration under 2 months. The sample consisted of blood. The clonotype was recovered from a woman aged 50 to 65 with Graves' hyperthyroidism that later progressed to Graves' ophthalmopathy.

In DNA, the CDR3 is TGCAGTAGGATAACTCGAGTAAGCACAGATACGCAGTATTTT. It is translated as CSRITRVSTDTQYF. This chain uses TRBV20-1 with TRBJ2-3; no firm D call. V dropped 8 bases and J dropped 0 bases, with 15 bases sitting between them. Germline V gene lookup returns CDR1 DFQATT and CDR2 SNEGSKA (reference sequence). The CDR3 sequence is 14 residues long.